The clone carrying this TCR beta chain was found once. One end of the junction is discordant with germline, which a read error may explain. Localized lung adenocarcinoma, a non-small cell lung cancer, affected the donors. The data belong to a study of CD4 and CD8 cells across lung adenocarcinoma regions. Germline V gene data show CDR1 as MNHNS and CDR2 as SASEGT. The CDR3 length is 14 residues. TCRdb re-called the PCR reads with MiXCR, one entry per CDR3 protein. Of about 2,400 distinct CDR3 sequences detected, around two thirds appear once; the ten largest clones hold roughly a quarter. This chain uses TRBV6-1 with TRBJ1-1; 9 nucleotides line up with TRBD1. The receptor comes from a female donor with lung adenocarcinoma. The CD4 and CD8 labels of this study may be unreliable. Sequencing input: CD4+ T cells from the center of a lung tumor. The CDR3, as DNA: TGTGCCAGCAGCAGGGACAGGGCAAACACTGAAGCTTTATTT. Residues: CASSRDRANTEALF.